A single sample gave rise to the 20 T cell receptor beta chains below, sequenced in a study of cytomegalovirus exposure and HLA in healthy donors. Amplification used 60 Vbeta primers and 13 Jbeta primers. Only in-frame clones appear in the TCRdb table, and some are missing; sequencing was by immunoSEQ multiplex PCR. The data contain 100,000 or so clones, about 69% of them seen just once; the ten biggest clones take up under 5.5%. Specimen: PBMCs. The receptors stem from a human donor in good health.

This chain connects TRBV6-5 to TRBJ2-7, with 12 bases identical to TRBD2. The germline CDR1 and CDR2 sequences are MNHEY and SVGAGI. CDR3 size: 15 residues. Trimming at V came to 6 bases and at J to 1 base, leaving 4 bases not matched to a gene. The CDR3 protein is CASRPGLAGSYEQYF. In nucleotides, the CDR3 is TGTGCCAGCAGACCCGGACTAGCGGGGTCCTACGAGCAGTACTTC.

V is TRBV11-2 and J is TRBJ2-3, with a possible D match to TRBD2 (5 bases). CDR3 length: 19 amino acids. The V gene lost 1 base and the J gene lost 2 bases, with 22 bases spanning the gap. Germline lookup yields CDR1 SGHAT and CDR2 FQNNGV. The DNA for the CDR3 is TGTGCCAGCAGCTTAGGGTTGGCGGGCGTCACCCCCAACACAGATACGCAGTATTTT. It codes for CASSLGLAGVTPNTDTQYF.

This clone has more than one count but fewer than ten. The J gene is TRBJ1-2, the V gene TRBV5-4, with TRBD1 identical over 9 bases. Germline CDR1 is SGHNT and CDR2 is YYREEE (reference sequence). Trimming at V came to 3 bases and at J to 8 bases, leaving 11 bases not matched to a gene. The length of the CDR3 is 15 residues. The CDR3 loop reads CASSYNTGQGGGYTF. CDR3 DNA sequence: TGTGCCAGCAGCTATAATACGGGACAGGGAGGCGGCTACACCTTC.

This clone was counted only a few times. The chain employs TRBV13 and TRBJ2-3; D not certain. The germline CDR1 and CDR2 sequences are PRHDT and FYEKMQ (reference sequence). V dropped 4 bases and J dropped 1 base, with 12 bases sitting between them. The CDR3 has 15 residues. CDR3 nucleotide sequence: TGTGCCAGCAGCTCGACTGAGTGGGGCACAGATACGCAGTATTTT. Protein: CASSSTEWGTDTQYF. The complete variable domain, with remaining parts taken from reference TRBV13 and TRBJ2-3, reads AAGVIQSPRHLIKEKRETATLKCYPIPRHDTVYWYQQGPGQDPQFLISFYEKMQSDKGSIPDRFSAQQFSDYHSELNMSSLELGDSALYFCASSSTEWGTDTQYFGPGTRLTVL.

The rearrangement joins TRBV5-1 to TRBJ1-4, with D maybe TRBD1 (5 bases). V dropped 0 bases and J dropped 0 bases, with 9 bases sitting between them. Per germline, CDR1 SGHRS and CDR2 YFSETQ. This CDR3 is built from 16 residues. CDR3 coding DNA: TGCGCCAGCAGCTTGGCGGGGGAAGCAACTAATGAAAAACTGTTTTTT. It specifies CASSLAGEATNEKLFF. The full variable domain, its missing parts supplied by reference TRBV5-1 and TRBJ1-4, is KAGVTQTPRYLIKTRGQQVTLSCSPISGHRSVSWYQQTPGQGLQFLFEYFSETQRNKGNFPGRFSGRQFSNSRSEMNVSTLELGDSALYLCASSLAGEATNEKLFFGSGTQLSVL.

The chain employs TRBV28 and TRBJ1-2; 9 bases agree with TRBD1. The CDR3 runs to 17 residues. CDR1 is MDHEN and CDR2 is SYDVKM in the germline V gene. J lost 8 bases, V lost 6 bases, and 19 bases had no gene match. This CDR3 is CASSPPNTGQGIRGYTF. In DNA form, the CDR3 reads TGTGCCAGCAGCCCCCCCAATACGGGACAGGGAATTCGGGGCTACACCTTC.

As to this clone: Other DNA sequences in the same sample also yield this CDR3. The rearrangement uses TRBV5-1 and TRBJ2-1; no clear D. Between the trimmed V and J ends, which lost 2 bases and 1 base, there was a span of 10 bases. The length of the CDR3 is 15 residues. Germline-derived CDR1 and CDR2 are SGHRS and YFSETQ. CDR3: CASSLSLQSYNEQFF. The CDR3 DNA reads as TGCGCCAGCAGCTTATCCTTACAGTCCTACAATGAGCAGTTCTTC.

The V and J genes are TRBV27 and TRBJ2-7; 7 bases are a match to TRBD2. Looked up from germline, CDR1 is MNHEY and CDR2 is SMNVEV (reference sequence). J gave up 6 bases and V 8 bases, and 10 bases lay outside the gene matches. The length of the CDR3 is 13 residues. CDR3 amino acids: CASSQGGDGEQYF. Here the CDR3 DNA reads TGTGCCAGCTCCCAGGGAGGGGACGGCGAGCAGTACTTC.

J is TRBJ2-7 and V is TRBV15, with 7 bases lining up with TRBD2. V was pared by 7 bases and J by 2 bases, with 11 bases of the junction left unmatched. The CDR3 runs 15 residues. Looked up from germline, CDR1 is LNHNV and CDR2 is YYDKDF (reference sequence). Written as DNA, the CDR3 is TGTGCCACCACGGATCCGGGAGGCCGGGCCTACGAGCAGTACTTC. The encoded protein is CATTDPGGRAYEQYF.

The V call is TRBV5-1, the J call TRBJ1-2, with 7 bases lining up with TRBD1. Germline V gene lookup returns CDR1 SGHRS and CDR2 YFSETQ. V gave up 0 bases and J gave up 7 bases; unmatched junction bases: 6. This CDR3 is 14 amino acids long. The CDR3 DNA is TGCGCCAGCAGCTTGGGACAGGGTGTTTCTGGCTACACCTTC. Translation: CASSLGQGVSGYTF.

The rearrangement joins TRBV5-1 to TRBJ2-3; a possible D gene is TRBD2 (6 bases). Germline CDR1 and CDR2: SGHRS and YFSETQ. Trimming stripped 7 bases from V and 2 bases from J, with 17 bases between. The CDR3 covers 15 residues. The CDR3 region has the DNA TGCGCCAGCGCGCCACTCTTAGCGGACACAGATACGCAGTATTTT. It encodes CASAPLLADTDTQYF.

This rearrangement joins TRBV11-1 to TRBJ1-4; possible D gene TRBD1, 5 bases. The germline gives CDR1 SGHAT, CDR2 FQDESV (reference sequence). CDR3 length equals 15 residues. Between the trimmed V and J ends, which lost 3 bases and 0 bases, there was a span of 8 bases. The CDR3 here is CASSFTGATNEKLFF. In nucleotides, the CDR3 is TGTGCCAGCAGCTTTACAGGAGCAACTAATGAAAAACTGTTTTTT. Using reference TRBV11-1 and TRBJ1-4 for the parts outside the CDR3, the full variable domain is EAEVAQSPRYKITEKSQAVAFWCDPISGHATLYWYRQILGQGPELLVQFQDESVVDDSQLPKDRFSAERLKGVDSTLKIQPAELGDSAMYLCASSFTGATNEKLFFGSGTQLSVL.

This rearrangement joins TRBV4-2 to TRBJ2-3; TRBD1 aligns across 8 bases. The ends lost 4 bases at V and 1 base at J; junction bases unmatched: 4. Germline CDR1 is LGHNA and CDR2 is YNFKEQ. The CDR3 is 15 residues long. The CDR3 DNA follows: TGTGCCAGCAGCCGTCCGGGACAGGGCACAGATACGCAGTATTTT. Protein: CASSRPGQGTDTQYF.

The chain carries TRBV6-5 and TRBJ1-1; D is possibly TRBD1 (6 bases). Trimming took 0 bases from V and 4 from J, leaving 9 bases between them. This CDR3 is built from 14 residues. In germline, CDR1 is MNHEY, CDR2 SVGAGI. DNA for the CDR3: TGTGCCAGCAGTTACTCGGGGGCCGGCACTGAAGCTTTCTTT. Amino acid sequence: CASSYSGAGTEAFF.

The chain employs TRBV19 and TRBJ1-4; possibly TRBD1 for D (6 bases). The CDR3 runs to 16 residues. Germline V CDR1 and CDR2: LNHDA, SQIVND (reference sequence). V lost 7 bases to trimming and J lost 0 bases, with 15 bases between them. The CDR3 coding sequence is TGTGCCAGTAATAACAGGGCAGCTGCAACTAATGAAAAACTGTTTTTT. Translating gives CASNNRAAATNEKLFF.

The chain is built from TRBV2 and TRBJ1-5; TRBD1 aligns across 12 bases. The CDR3 contains 19 residues. Unmatched junction bases numbered 13, after V lost 5 bases and J lost 2 bases. Germline CDR1 reads SNHLY; CDR2 reads FYNNEI. The CDR3 region has the DNA TGTGCCAGCAGTACTCCGGGACAGGGGGCTTCTTTTGGCAATCAGCCCCAGCATTTT. Encoded protein: CASSTPGQGASFGNQPQHF.

The V gene is TRBV5-1, the J gene TRBJ2-3; TRBD2 matches 7 bases. V was clipped by 2 bases and J by 1 base; unmatched bases: 7. Germline-derived CDR1 and CDR2 are SGHRS and YFSETQ. The CDR3 is made up of 16 amino acids. The chain's CDR3 is CASSFMMGGGTDTQYF. The CDR3, as DNA: TGCGCCAGCAGCTTCATGATGGGGGGGGGCACAGATACGCAGTATTTT.

This clone has a handful of counts. V usage is TRBV7-3 and J usage is TRBJ2-5; the match to TRBD2 covers 8 bases. The V segment lost 2 bases and the J segment 5 bases; nucleotides outside the gene matches: 4. Germline V lookup: CDR1 SGHTA, CDR2 FQGTGA. CDR3 size: 14 residues. The CDR3 protein is CASSLAGGGETQYF. As DNA, the CDR3 is TGTGCCAGCAGCTTAGCGGGAGGAGGGGAGACCCAGTACTTC.

This sequence joins TRBV27 and TRBJ2-3, with 8 bases fitting TRBD2. Germline V gene data show CDR1 as MNHEY and CDR2 as SMNVEV (reference sequence). With V trimmed by 6 bases and J by 0 bases, 8 bases remained unmatched. This CDR3 is built from 16 residues. The CDR3 here is CASRPTASGSTDTQYF. The CDR3 DNA follows: TGTGCCAGCAGACCCACTGCTAGCGGGAGCACAGATACGCAGTATTTT.

This clone was recorded once. The gene calls are TRBV29-1 and TRBJ2-3; D is perhaps TRBD2 (7 bases). In germline, CDR1 is SQVTM, CDR2 ANQGSEA. With 3 bases removed from V and 0 bases from J, the gap between germline ends came to 13 bases. CDR3 length: 15 amino acids. CDR3 in amino acids: CSVEGAGASTDTQYF. The CDR3 DNA follows: TGCAGCGTTGAGGGGGCGGGAGCTAGCACAGATACGCAGTATTTT.